The 11 T cell receptor beta chains reported below all come from one sample, sequenced in a study of blood T cell repertoires in COVID-19. Profiling relied on immunoSEQ multiplex PCR, and the TCRdb table lists in-frame clones only, not all of them. The sample has 45,000 to 65,000 clones; around 82% are singletons. The sequencing input was peripheral blood. These receptors all come from an elderly woman with COVID-19, enrolled during active disease.

The V call is TRBV7-9, the J call TRBJ1-6; D uncertain. The germline gives CDR1 SEHNR, CDR2 FQNEAQ (reference sequence). Trimming removed 2 bases from V and 13 bases from J, with 12 bases in between. The CDR3 extends over 13 amino acids. CDR3 coding DNA: TGTGCCAGCAGCTTATTAGACTCCCTGCCCCTCCACTTT. Translated, it gives CASSLLDSLPLHF.

The CDR3 sequence: CASSQVRGQPQHF. The CDR3 DNA sequence: TGTGCCAGCAGCCAAGTCCGCGGCCAGCCCCAGCATTTT. The chain combines TRBV5-6 with TRBJ1-5; no reliable D call. Looked up from germline, CDR1 is SGHDT and CDR2 is YYEEEE. V lost 4 bases, J lost 7 bases, and 12 bases lay in between. This CDR3 has 13 residues.

This chain connects TRBV20-1 to TRBJ2-7; 7 positions agree with TRBD1. Germline lookup yields CDR1 DFQATT and CDR2 SNEGSKA (reference sequence). The V and J ends lost 3 bases and 1 base, in that order; junction bases with no gene match: 6. The CDR3 has 14 residues. CDR3 in DNA: TGCAGTGCTAGTAGGCAGGGGGTTTCCTACGAGCAGTACTTC. The encoded protein is CSASRQGVSYEQYF.

The V gene is TRBV30, the J gene TRBJ1-1; 9 bases match TRBD1. Trimming removed 6 bases from V and 0 bases from J; junction bases left unmatched: 8. The CDR3 runs 15 residues. Germline CDR1 is GTSNPN and CDR2 is SVGIG (reference sequence). The CDR3 DNA is TGTGCCTGCCCCGGGACAGGGAACGTGAACACTGAAGCTTTCTTT. Its translation is CACPGTGNVNTEAFF.

This chain links TRBV6-5 with TRBJ1-5; D may be TRBD1 (6 bases). This CDR3 is 15 amino acids long. V lost 2 bases to trimming and J lost 0 bases, with 8 bases between them. CDR1 MNHEY and CDR2 SVGAGI come from the germline V gene. CDR3 protein: CASSYDRNSNQPQHF. DNA for the CDR3: TGTGCCAGCAGTTACGACAGGAATAGCAATCAGCCCCAGCATTTT.

The gene calls are TRBV5-1 and TRBJ2-3; no reliable D call. The CDR3 has 14 amino acids. V was trimmed by 5 bases and J by 2 bases, leaving 12 bases between them. The germline CDR1 and CDR2 sequences are SGHRS and YFSETQ. The DNA of the CDR3 is TGCGCCAGCAGGGAGCGCCCAGACACAGATACGCAGTATTTT. The encoded protein is CASRERPDTDTQYF.

The chain's CDR3 is CASSVGGFSYEQYF. CDR3 sequence (DNA): TGTGCCAGCAGCGTAGGGGGCTTCTCCTACGAGCAGTACTTC. The chain recombines TRBV9 with TRBJ2-7; possible D gene TRBD1, 5 bases. This CDR3 spans 14 amino acids. CDR1 is SGDLS and CDR2 is YYNGEE in the germline V gene. V shed 0 bases and J shed 0 bases, with 7 bases lying between them.

The chain recombines TRBV15 with TRBJ2-2; D unclear. V shed 0 bases and J shed 5 bases, with 10 bases lying between them. Germline assignment: CDR1 LNHNV and CDR2 YYDKDF (reference sequence). The CDR3 runs 15 residues. The CDR3 DNA reads as TGTGCCACCAGCAGAGATACGCCGGTTACCGGGGAGCTGTTTTTT. Residues: CATSRDTPVTGELFF.

The rearrangement uses TRBV11-3 and TRBJ2-2, with 11 bases matching TRBD1. The V gene end was trimmed by 3 bases and the J gene end by 8 bases; junction bases not matched to a gene: 17. Germline V gives CDR1 SGHNT, CDR2 YENEEA. CDR3 length: 19 amino acids. The CDR3 nucleotides are TGTGCCAGCAGCTTCGAGTCCTTCCGGGACAGGGGGAACCTTGGGGAGCTGTTTTTT. Amino acid sequence: CASSFESFRDRGNLGELFF.

The chain combines TRBV6-5 with TRBJ1-4; no definite D call. This CDR3 has 15 residues. Trimming took 6 bases from V and 0 from J, leaving 11 bases between them. Germline values: CDR1 MNHEY, CDR2 SVGAGI. The CDR3 bases are TGTGCCAGCAGCCCCTCCTTCGCAACTAATGAAAAACTGTTTTTT. Translating gives CASSPSFATNEKLFF.

This chain links TRBV5-8 with TRBJ1-1, with D unresolved. Germline CDR1 is SGHTS and CDR2 is YDEGEE. The germline V and J ends were trimmed by 1 base and 1 base, with 8 bases remaining between them. This CDR3 has 14 amino acids. CDR3 in amino acids: CASSLLNRNTEAFF. The CDR3 DNA reads TGTGCCAGCAGCTTGTTGAACAGGAACACTGAAGCTTTCTTT.